The present TCR beta chain was sequenced within a study of graft-versus-host responses after intestinal transplantation. Study background: Among the recipients, all got anti-thymocyte globulin induction and then tacrolimus and steroids for approximately 3 years.

Clones were read by immunoSEQ multiplex PCR, and TCRdb kept only the in-frame ones, dropping some. The table has approximately 28,000 clones, 87% seen once. This specimen consisted of PBMCs, obtained roughly 68 weeks after intestinal transplantation. The sequence derives from a human patient who received an intestinal transplant, so some T cells may come from the graft donor.

This CDR3 reads CASRPRDSSYEQYF. The CDR3 nucleotides read TGTGCCAGTAGGCCCCGGGACAGTTCCTACGAGCAGTACTTC. V is TRBV19 and J is TRBJ2-7; 7 bases map to TRBD1. V lost 6 bases and J lost 1; bases outside the gene matches: 6. Per the germline V gene, CDR1 is LNHDA and CDR2 is SQIVND (reference sequence). This CDR3 spans 14 amino acids.